Listed below are T cell receptor beta chains from one sample, sequenced in a study of blood T cell repertoires in COVID-19. The assay was immunoSEQ multiplex PCR, and TCRdb's table has in-frame clones only and misses some. The repertoire holds 250,000 or so clones, with roughly 84% as singletons. Sequenced: peripheral blood. The receptors come from a woman in her thirties or forties who had recovered from COVID-19. CDR3s include the opening cysteine and the closing phenylalanine or tryptophan. The D gene is left open where the match is weak. Rows may omit the clone size; those that give it use once, few, many or a size class.

abundance,d_gene,j_gene,v_gene,CDR3nt,CDR3aa
once,.,TRBJ1-2,TRBV5-6,TGTGCCAGCAGGTCCGCGGGGCCCCTCTATGGCTACACCTTC,CASRSAGPLYGYTF
.,TRBD1,TRBJ1-6,TRBV6-6,TGTGCCAGCAGTTACATAGGGGGCGGCTATAATTCACCCCTCCACTTT,CASSYIGGGYNSPLHF
.,.,TRBJ2-3,TRBV10-3,TGTGCCATCAGTGAGACCGGGACACCGACAAACCCAGATACGCAGTATTTT,CAISETGTPTNPDTQYF
.,TRBD2,TRBJ2-7,TRBV28,TGTGCCAGCAGTTTAGGGGGAGGGAGCTCCTACGAGCAGTACTTC,CASSLGGGSSYEQYF
.,TRBD1,TRBJ2-1,TRBV7-2,TGTGCCAGCAGCTTGGACAGGCCGTGGGGTGAGCAGTTCTTC,CASSLDRPWGEQFF
few,TRBD1,TRBJ1-6,TRBV27,TGTGCCAGTAAAGATGGGACAGCAGAGAATTCACCCCTCCACTTT,CASKDGTAENSPLHF
many,TRBD1,TRBJ1-5,TRBV19,TGTGCCAGTAGTAAGTCAGGGGGTCAGCCCCAGCATTTT,CASSKSGGQPQHF
.,.,TRBJ2-5,TRBV2,TGTGCCAGCAGTGAATCGGAGTACCAAGAGACCCAGTACTTC,CASSESEYQETQYF
.,.,TRBJ1-1,TRBV28,TGTGCCAGCAGACAGGGTTTGGGGGTAGTTGGAGCTTTCTTT,CASRQGLGVVGAFF
.,TRBD1,TRBJ1-1,TRBV19,TGTGCCAGTAGTAGGGACAGGGATGGGACTGAAGCTTTCTTT,CASSRDRDGTEAFF
.,.,TRBJ2-1,TRBV6-1,TGTGCCAGCAGTGACACGGCCAGGTACAATGAGCAGTTCTTC,CASSDTARYNEQFF
.,TRBD2,TRBJ2-5,TRBV2,TGTGCCAGCAGTGAGGGGACTAGGGAAGAGACCCAGTACTTC,CASSEGTREETQYF
.,TRBD2,TRBJ2-2,TRBV6-5,TGTGCCAGCATGCTAGCGGGGGGATCCGGCGGGGAGCTGTTTTTT,CASMLAGGSGGELFF
.,.,TRBJ1-3,TRBV28,TGTGCCAGCAGTTTCATGTCAAACACCATATATTTT,CASSFMSNTIYF
once,.,TRBJ2-3,TRBV19,TGTGCCACCATCCCGAACGGTCGTAGCACAGATACGCAGTATTTT,CATIPNGRSTDTQYF
.,TRBD1,TRBJ1-4,TRBV4-1,TGCGCCAGCAGCCATACCCGGACAGGGAGGGAAAAACTGTTTTTT,CASSHTRTGREKLFF
few,TRBD1,TRBJ1-1,TRBV2,TGTGCCAGCAGTAAAAGCACCGGGACAGTGAACACTGAAGCTTTCTTT,CASSKSTGTVNTEAFF
.,TRBD1,TRBJ1-2,TRBV4-2,TGTGCCAGCAGCCAAGATCCAGGGGGCTTCGGGGGCTACACCTTC,CASSQDPGGFGGYTF
.,TRBD1,TRBJ2-7,TRBV27,TGTGCCAGCAAAGGGACAGGGTTGGAGCAGTACTTC,CASKGTGLEQYF
.,TRBD1,TRBJ2-3,TRBV30,TGTGCCTGGGGGACAGGGACCGATACGCAGTATTTT,CAWGTGTDTQYF
.,TRBD1,TRBJ1-1,TRBV19,TGTGCCAGTATCCCAGGACAGGGCTATACGAACACTGAAGCTTTCTTT,CASIPGQGYTNTEAFF
once,.,TRBJ2-1,TRBV24-1,TGTGCCACCAGTGATGAACTAGCCCATGAGCAGTTCTTC,CATSDELAHEQFF
.,TRBD2,TRBJ2-2,TRBV4-1,TGCGCCAGCAGCCAATTGGTTTCTAGCGGGGGCCCGAACACCGGGGAGCTGTTTTTT,CASSQLVSSGGPNTGELFF
.,TRBD1,TRBJ2-6,TRBV28,TGTGCCAGCCGACAGGGGGGGTCGGGGGCCAACGTCCTGACTTTC,CASRQGGSGANVLTF
once,.,TRBJ1-5,TRBV27,TGTGCCAGCAGCTCCCCTGCGGCCGGACAGCCCCAGCATTTT,CASSSPAAGQPQHF
.,TRBD1,TRBJ1-5,TRBV6-5,TGTGCCAGCAGCGGGGACAGGGGAGGCGTTCAGCCCCAGCATTTT,CASSGDRGGVQPQHF
.,TRBD1,TRBJ1-2,TRBV9,TGTGCCAGCAGCAAGGGGACAGCTACATATGGCTACACCTTC,CASSKGTATYGYTF
.,TRBD2,TRBJ2-1,TRBV18,TGTGCCAGCTCACTAGCGGGGGGGGACAATGAGCAGTTCTTC,CASSLAGGDNEQFF
few,TRBD1,TRBJ1-4,TRBV2,TGTGCCAGCAAGGGGACAGGCAATGAAAAACTGTTTTTT,CASKGTGNEKLFF
.,TRBD1,TRBJ1-2,TRBV5-1,TGCGCCAGCAGCCCGGGACAGTACTATGGCTACACCTTC,CASSPGQYYGYTF
.,.,TRBJ1-2,TRBV19,TGTGCCAGTAGTTTCTCGGTGGTCCAAGGCTACACCTTC,CASSFSVVQGYTF
.,TRBD1,TRBJ1-4,TRBV7-9,TGTGCCAGCAGCCTTGGACAGGGACGGAATGAAAAACTGTTTTTT,CASSLGQGRNEKLFF
.,.,TRBJ1-5,TRBV29-1,TGCAGCGTTGCTGATGGGTTCCTGGGGAGTCAGCCCCAGCATTTT,CSVADGFLGSQPQHF
.,.,TRBJ2-7,TRBV5-1,TGCGCCAGCAGCTGGAGGCCCATGGGAGACTACGAGCAGTACTTC,CASSWRPMGDYEQYF
.,.,TRBJ1-1,TRBV28,TGTGCCAGCAATATCCCGGCTAGGAACACTGAAGCTTTCTTT,CASNIPARNTEAFF
.,.,TRBJ1-2,TRBV19,TGTGCCAGTAAGAGAGAGCAACTCTATGGCTACACCTTC,CASKREQLYGYTF
.,.,TRBJ1-6,TRBV7-2,TGTGCCAGCAGCTTCCGTACTGGGAGCTCCTATAATTCACCCCTCCACTTT,CASSFRTGSSYNSPLHF
.,TRBD2,TRBJ2-3,TRBV3-1/TRBV3-2,TGTGCCAGCAGCCAAGGTTCGGGGATCTCGGGGGGGCCAATAGATACGCAGTATTTT,CASSQGSGISGGPIDTQYF
.,.,TRBJ2-5,TRBV5-1,TGCGCCAGCAGCTGGAGAACCCCAGAGACCCAGTACTTC,CASSWRTPETQYF
.,TRBD1,TRBJ2-7,TRBV6-5,TGTGCCAGCAGTCAATCGACAGGGATACCGTACGAGCAGTACTTC,CASSQSTGIPYEQYF
.,.,TRBJ2-4,TRBV2,TGTGCCAGCACCGAGGAGTTTAGACTAGTCAAAAACATTCAGTACTTC,CASTEEFRLVKNIQYF
.,TRBD1,TRBJ2-7,TRBV6-5,TGTGCCAGCAGTCAAACGACAGGGAGCTCCTACGAGCAGTACTTC,CASSQTTGSSYEQYF